This T cell receptor (beta chain) was observed in a study of cytomegalovirus exposure and HLA in healthy donors. Study background: The study placed about 81% of its roughly 400 genotyped donors in the Caucasian-associated ancestry cluster. Study findings and constraints: Fewer N-insertions than the approximately 700-donor mean were reportedly shown by an Asian-associated ancestry cluster in a later analysis. In most subjects, TCR beta sequences reportedly gave accurate predictions of HLA-A and HLA-B alleles. The availability of immune exposure information extended only to CMV serostatus.

Amplification used 60 Vbeta primers and 13 Jbeta primers. Sequencing used immunoSEQ multiplex PCR; TCRdb keeps in-frame clones, though not all of them. The table includes roughly 190,000 clones, 80% detected once. The CDR3 sequence is 13 residues long. Unmatched junction bases numbered 0, after V lost 2 bases and J lost 6 bases. CDR1 is MNHEY and CDR2 is SVGAGI in the germline V gene. Note on this clone: Its antigen is not known.

This sequence joins TRBV6-5 and TRBJ2-5; 10 nucleotides agree with TRBD1. This TCR was sampled from a man in his forties in good health and CMV-seropositive. Sequencing used PBMCs. CDR3 DNA: TGTGCCAGCAGTTACGACAGGGGGCAGACCCAGTACTTC. The encoded protein is CASSYDRGQTQYF.